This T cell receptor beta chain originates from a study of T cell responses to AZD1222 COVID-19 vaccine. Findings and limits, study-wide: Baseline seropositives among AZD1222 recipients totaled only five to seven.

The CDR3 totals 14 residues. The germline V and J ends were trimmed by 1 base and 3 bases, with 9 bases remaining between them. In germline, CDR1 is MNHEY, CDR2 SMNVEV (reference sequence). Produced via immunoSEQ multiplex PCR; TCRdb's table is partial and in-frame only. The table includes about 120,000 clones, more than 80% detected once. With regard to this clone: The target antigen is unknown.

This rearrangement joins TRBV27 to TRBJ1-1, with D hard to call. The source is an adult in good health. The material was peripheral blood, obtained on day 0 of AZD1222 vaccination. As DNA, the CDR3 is TGTGCCAGCAGTTTATTAAAGGTGGACACTGAAGCTTTCTTT. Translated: CASSLLKVDTEAFF.